Here is one T cell receptor (beta chain) with its context. The record originates from a study of control samples from healthy donors and cancer patients. Clones were read by immunoSEQ multiplex PCR, and TCRdb kept only the in-frame ones, dropping some. The sample holds 150,000 to 200,000 clones, around nine tenths seen once. The germline V gene has CDR1 SGDLS and CDR2 YYNGEE. The CDR3 has 14 amino acids. The V end was cut by 5 bases, the J end by 1 base, with 9 bases between. This TCR derives from a young man in good health. The V gene is TRBV9, the J gene TRBJ2-2; D is ambiguous. Material for sequencing was blood. This CDR3 is CASRNTQNTGELFF. Here the CDR3 DNA reads TGTGCCAGCAGGAATACTCAGAACACCGGGGAGCTGTTTTTT.